A single sample is the source of the 27 T cell receptor beta chains below, sequenced in a study of radiotherapy plus CTLA-4 blockade in lung cancer. Repertoires were generated with immunoSEQ multiplex PCR, while TCRdb's copy carries only in-frame clones and drops some. The table shows 80,000 to 95,000 clones, with around four fifths occurring only once. The sample was peripheral blood, taken from a patient treated with radiotherapy plus ipilimumab. The receptors here all came from a human donor with non-small cell lung cancer who had stable disease on radiotherapy plus ipilimumab.

The V gene is TRBV7-2, the J gene TRBJ2-7; possible D gene TRBD1, 6 bases. This CDR3 is 16 amino acids long. CDR1 and CDR2 (germline): SGHTA, FQGNSA. Trimming left V 5 bases short and J 3 bases short, with 20 bases between. As DNA, the CDR3 is TGTGCCAGCAGCCCCGGCGACAGGTACCCCTACTACGAGCAGTACTTC. This gives the protein CASSPGDRYPYYEQYF.

This clone was seen only a few times. The chain links TRBV19 to TRBJ1-2; 7 bases align to TRBD1. V dropped 6 bases and J dropped 8; count of bases not matched to a gene: 18. The CDR3 has 16 residues. CDR1 is LNHDA, CDR2 SQIVND, per germline (reference sequence). The CDR3: CASSTTPQGGREGYTF. DNA for the CDR3: TGTGCCAGTAGCACAACGCCGCAGGGGGGACGAGAGGGCTACACCTTC.

V usage is TRBV19 and J usage is TRBJ2-7; 7 bases line up with TRBD1. The V gene end was trimmed by 6 bases and the J gene end by 2 bases; junction bases not matched to a gene: 10. CDR1 is LNHDA and CDR2 is SQIVND in the germline V gene (reference sequence). The CDR3 covers 15 residues. The CDR3 loop reads CASRNDRDGTYEQYF. CDR3 DNA: TGTGCCAGTAGAAATGACAGGGATGGGACCTACGAGCAGTACTTC.

The V gene is TRBV28, the J gene TRBJ1-5; D remains ambiguous. The CDR3 is 13 residues long. Trimming took off 7 bases at V and 0 bases at J, with 7 bases between the two ends. Germline V gives CDR1 MDHEN, CDR2 SYDVKM. Here the CDR3 reads CASTLDSNQPQHF. DNA of the CDR3: TGTGCCAGCACCCTCGATAGCAATCAGCCCCAGCATTTT.

DNA for the CDR3: TGTGCCAGCAGCTTGCAACAGGGGGCTAGGGAGACCCAGTACTTC. It is translated as CASSLQQGARETQYF. The rearrangement uses TRBV5-4 and TRBJ2-5; 9 bases are shared with TRBD1. Germline V CDR1 and CDR2: SGHNT, YYREEE (reference sequence). The junction had 6 bases not matched to a gene; V was cut back by 1 base and J by 5 bases. The CDR3 covers 15 residues. Full variable domain (missing parts from reference TRBV5-4 and TRBJ2-5): ETGVTQSPTHLIKTRGQQVTLRCSSQSGHNTVSWYQQALGQGPQFIFQYYREEENGRGNFPPRFSGLQFPNYSSELNVNALELDDSALYLCASSLQQGARETQYFGPGTRLLVL.

This clone was detected only a few times. The chain combines TRBV2 with TRBJ2-2; no firm D call. This CDR3 contains 14 residues. Trimming removed 9 bases from V and 1 base from J, with 12 bases in between. Germline V CDR1 and CDR2: SNHLY, FYNNEI. The CDR3 region is CASGEKENTGELFF. CDR3 sequence (DNA): TGTGCCAGTGGGGAAAAGGAGAACACCGGGGAGCTGTTTTTT.

The genes are TRBV2 and TRBJ1-1; D is unclear. The CDR3 runs 16 residues. Per the germline V gene, CDR1 is SNHLY and CDR2 is FYNNEI. The germline V and J ends were trimmed by 2 bases and 7 bases, with 20 bases remaining between them. In DNA form, the CDR3 reads TGTGCCAGCAGTGAAATGTTTGGGGTAGGGAGTGATGAAGCTTTCTTT. Translated: CASSEMFGVGSDEAFF.

The table lists this clone with a count of one. The CDR3: CASSLVFGQGTEAFF. The CDR3 DNA sequence: TGTGCCAGCAGCTTAGTCTTCGGACAGGGGACTGAAGCTTTCTTT. This rearrangement joins TRBV7-8 to TRBJ1-1; 9 bases map to TRBD1. Germline CDR1 SGHVS, CDR2 FQNEAQ. The trim removed 1 base at V and 5 bases at J, leaving 5 bases unmatched. The CDR3 has 15 amino acids.

V gene TRBV5-1 combines with J gene TRBJ2-7; no definite D call. This CDR3 contains 14 residues. Germline V gives CDR1 SGHRS, CDR2 YFSETQ. Trimming pared 0 bases from V and 2 bases from J, leaving 9 bases between. CDR3 bases: TGCGCCAGCAGCTTGGGGTCAGGCCCCTACGAGCAGTACTTC. It specifies CASSLGSGPYEQYF.

The chain combines TRBV5-8 with TRBJ2-5; unclear D gene. The germline gives CDR1 SGHTS, CDR2 YDEGEE. The CDR3 is 13 amino acids. V lost 4 bases and J 4 bases, leaving 11 bases between the germline ends. The CDR3 protein is CASSHLDGETQYF. CDR3 nucleotides: TGTGCCAGCAGCCACCTGGACGGAGAGACCCAGTACTTC.

This clone was counted a single time. This sequence joins TRBV18 and TRBJ2-5; D not resolved. The CDR3 runs to 14 residues. Germline CDR1 KGHSH, CDR2 LQKENI. The ends were cut back, 0 bases at V and 2 bases at J, with 7 bases in the middle. This CDR3 is CASSPPSRQETQYF. In nucleotides, the CDR3 is TGTGCCAGCTCACCACCATCACGACAAGAGACCCAGTACTTC.

The table lists this clone with a count of one. This sequence joins TRBV2 and TRBJ2-1; 9 bases map to TRBD1. This CDR3 region has 19 residues. V lost 11 bases and J lost 4; bases outside the gene matches: 24. Germline V CDR1 and CDR2: SNHLY, FYNNEI. The CDR3 here is CACAGWDRVGQKAYNEQFF. As DNA, the CDR3 is TGTGCCTGCGCCGGATGGGACAGGGTGGGACAAAAGGCTTACAATGAGCAGTTCTTC.

This clone occurred a few times. The chain couples TRBV7-3 to TRBJ2-1; D is possibly TRBD1 (6 bases). Trimming pared 4 bases from V and 0 bases from J, leaving 13 bases between. CDR1 and CDR2 (germline): SGHTA, FQGTGA. This CDR3 contains 16 residues. In nucleotides, the CDR3 is TGTGCCAGCAGCTCGACAGGCCAGAGCTCCTACAATGAGCAGTTCTTC. Its protein is CASSSTGQSSYNEQFF.

This clone was observed a handful of times. This chain joins TRBV7-2 and TRBJ1-4, with 7 nucleotides matching TRBD1. The length of the CDR3 is 15 residues. Germline V CDR1 and CDR2: SGHTA, FQGNSA. Trimming removed 0 bases from V and 5 bases from J; junction bases left unmatched: 3. CDR3: CASSLAPRGNEKLFF. CDR3 coding DNA: TGTGCCAGCAGCTTAGCGCCCAGGGGGAATGAAAAACTGTTTTTT.

The chain is built from TRBV5-4 and TRBJ2-7; possibly TRBD2 for D (5 bases). V dropped 0 bases and J dropped 7 bases, with 11 bases sitting between them. The CDR3 is made up of 13 amino acids. Looked up from germline, CDR1 is SGHNT and CDR2 is YYREEE (reference sequence). CDR3: CASSLGGFGEQYF. The CDR3 DNA reads TGTGCCAGCAGCTTGGGAGGGTTCGGGGAGCAGTACTTC.

The J gene is TRBJ2-5, the V gene TRBV7-9, with D hard to call. Germline CDR1 reads SEHNR; CDR2 reads FQNEAQ (reference sequence). CDR3 length: 14 residues. The V and J ends lost 3 bases and 5 bases respectively, with 13 bases between them. The CDR3 sequence is CASSLLATLETQYF. The CDR3, as DNA: TGTGCCAGCAGCTTGTTGGCTACACTCGAGACCCAGTACTTC.

The chain joins TRBV11-2 to TRBJ2-7, with D perhaps matching TRBD2 (6 bases). The CDR3 is made up of 14 amino acids. The germline V gene has CDR1 SGHAT and CDR2 FQNNGV. The V gene lost 5 bases and the J gene lost 2 bases, with 13 bases spanning the gap. The CDR3 loop reads CASSGEAVPYEQYF. In DNA form, the CDR3 reads TGTGCCAGCAGCGGGGAGGCGGTCCCCTACGAGCAGTACTTC.

The V call is TRBV5-1, the J call TRBJ2-1; 7 positions agree with TRBD1. The ends lost 4 bases at V and 5 bases at J; junction bases unmatched: 6. CDR3 length: 14 amino acids. The germline V gene has CDR1 SGHRS and CDR2 YFSETQ. The CDR3 loop is CASSPGTAHNEQFF. As DNA, the CDR3 is TGCGCCAGCAGCCCCGGGACAGCCCACAATGAGCAGTTCTTC.

The chain combines TRBV11-3 with TRBJ2-3, with D possibly TRBD2 on 6 matching bases. The V gene lost 1 base and the J gene lost 4 bases, with 12 bases spanning the gap. CDR1 is SGHNT, CDR2 YENEEA, per germline. CDR3 length: 15 residues. The DNA for the CDR3 is TGTGCCAGCAGCTTAGTGTCCGGGGGACCAGATACGCAGTATTTT. Protein sequence: CASSLVSGGPDTQYF.

This chain joins TRBV6-5 and TRBJ1-1; TRBD1 is a possible D gene (6 bases). The CDR3 consists of 14 residues. Germline V lookup: CDR1 MNHEY, CDR2 SVGAGI. V shed 6 bases and J shed 1 base, with 12 bases lying between them. The chain's CDR3 is CASRRGGPNTEAFF. For the CDR3, the DNA is TGTGCCAGCAGGAGGGGGGGGCCGAACACTGAAGCTTTCTTT.

This chain uses TRBV5-6 with TRBJ2-7; D gene unclear. Looked up from germline, CDR1 is SGHDT and CDR2 is YYEEEE. CDR3 length: 14 amino acids. Trimming shortened V by 0 bases and J by 6 bases, and 13 bases separated the two germline ends. The CDR3 reads CASSLAPPPGEQYF. The CDR3 DNA sequence: TGTGCCAGCAGCTTGGCGCCCCCTCCCGGCGAGCAGTACTTC. Full variable domain (remainder filled in from reference TRBV5-6 and TRBJ2-7): DAGVTQSPTHLIKTRGQQVTLRCSPKSGHDTVSWYQQALGQGPQFIFQYYEEEERQRGNFPDRFSGHQFPNYSSELNVNALLLGDSALYLCASSLAPPPGEQYFGPGTRLTVT.

This chain joins TRBV10-3 and TRBJ2-1; 13 bases are shared with TRBD2. The V segment lost 8 bases and the J segment 8 bases; nucleotides outside the gene matches: 6. Germline lookup yields CDR1 ENHRY and CDR2 SYGVKD. The CDR3 runs 14 residues. The chain's CDR3 is CAISTSGRSDEQFF. The CDR3 DNA reads as TGTGCCATCTCGACTAGCGGGAGGTCCGATGAGCAGTTCTTC.

This clone has just one count. The chain employs TRBV7-8 and TRBJ2-5; 9 bases fit TRBD1. The CDR3 runs to 18 residues. Germline V gives CDR1 SGHVS, CDR2 FQNEAQ. The trim removed 1 base at V and 5 bases at J, leaving 14 bases unmatched. The chain's CDR3 is CASSLGRGGTGSRETQYF. The CDR3 DNA reads as TGTGCCAGCAGCTTAGGTCGTGGTGGGACAGGGTCGCGGGAGACCCAGTACTTC.

The V gene is TRBV19, the J gene TRBJ2-5; possible D gene TRBD1, 6 bases. V dropped 6 bases and J dropped 5 bases, with 13 bases sitting between them. The length of the CDR3 is 13 residues. The germline CDR1 and CDR2 sequences are LNHDA and SQIVND (reference sequence). CDR3 DNA sequence: TGTGCCAGTAGCCGACAGGTGAGGGAGACCCAGTACTTC. As protein: CASSRQVRETQYF.

The chain links TRBV7-3 to TRBJ2-5; 9 bases align to TRBD1. The CDR3 runs 15 residues. Per the germline V gene, CDR1 is SGHTA and CDR2 is FQGTGA. V shed 4 bases and J 2 bases; nucleotides not matched to a gene: 5. The CDR3 region has the DNA TGTGCCAGCAGCTCCCTACAGGGGGCTCAAGAGACCCAGTACTTC. Encoded protein: CASSSLQGAQETQYF.

The rearrangement links TRBV6-6 to TRBJ1-5, with a possible D match to TRBD1 (5 bases). CDR1 is MNHNY and CDR2 is SVGAGI in the germline V gene (reference sequence). The CDR3 runs 14 residues. V dropped 6 bases and J dropped 0 bases, with 9 bases sitting between them. CDR3 sequence (DNA): TGTGCCAGCAGCCGGGACCTTAGCAATCAGCCCCAGCATTTT. The encoded protein is CASSRDLSNQPQHF.

CDR3 nucleotides: TGTGCCAGCAGTGCCCTCGGGGGGAAGGGAAGCGGCTACACCTTC. Protein: CASSALGGKGSGYTF. The chain is built from TRBV6-4 and TRBJ1-2; D possibly corresponds to TRBD1 (5 bases). Trimming removed 4 bases from V and 8 bases from J, with 20 bases in between. The CDR3 extends over 15 amino acids. Germline V lookup: CDR1 MRHNA, CDR2 SNTAGT.